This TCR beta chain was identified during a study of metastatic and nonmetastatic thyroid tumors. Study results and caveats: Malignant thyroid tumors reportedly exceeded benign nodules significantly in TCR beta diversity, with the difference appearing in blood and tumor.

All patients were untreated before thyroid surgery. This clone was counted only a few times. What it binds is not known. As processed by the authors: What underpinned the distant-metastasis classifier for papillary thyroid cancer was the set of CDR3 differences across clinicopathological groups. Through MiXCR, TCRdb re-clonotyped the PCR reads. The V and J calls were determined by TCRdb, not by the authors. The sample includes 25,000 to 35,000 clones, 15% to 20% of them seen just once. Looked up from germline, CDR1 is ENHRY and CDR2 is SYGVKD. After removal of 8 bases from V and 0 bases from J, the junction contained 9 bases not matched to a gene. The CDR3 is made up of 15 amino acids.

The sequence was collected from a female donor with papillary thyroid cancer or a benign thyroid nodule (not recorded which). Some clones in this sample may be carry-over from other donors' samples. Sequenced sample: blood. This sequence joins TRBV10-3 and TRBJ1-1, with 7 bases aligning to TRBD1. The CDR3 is CAIFQGTVLNTEAFF. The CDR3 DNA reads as TGTGCCATCTTCCAGGGGACAGTTTTGAACACTGAAGCTTTCTTT.